The 8 T cell receptor beta chains in this list originate from one sample, sequenced in a study of T cell changes during pregnancy in multiple sclerosis. Sequenced by immunoSEQ multiplex PCR; TCRdb stores in-frame clones only, minus some. This table holds 20,000 to 25,000 clones, less than 90% found once. This material consisted of CD4+ T cells from peripheral blood mononuclear cells, taken in the first trimester of pregnancy. The source is a female donor in good health, enrolled as a control in a pregnancy study.

This sequence joins TRBV27 and TRBJ2-3, with 7 bases aligning to TRBD1. J lost 1 base, V lost 4 bases, and 5 bases had no gene match. CDR3 length: 15 residues. Germline assignment: CDR1 MNHEY and CDR2 SMNVEV (reference sequence). CDR3 residues: CASSSPGQRTDTQYF. The CDR3 nucleotides read TGTGCCAGCAGTTCCCCGGGACAGCGCACAGATACGCAGTATTTT.

The rearrangement uses TRBV4-3 and TRBJ1-4; D not resolved. Per the germline V gene, CDR1 is LGHNA and CDR2 is YSLEER. This CDR3 is built from 15 residues. The V gene lost 0 bases and the J gene lost 3 bases, with 8 bases spanning the gap. CDR3 amino acids: CASSQDVTANEKLFF. DNA of the CDR3: TGCGCCAGCAGCCAAGACGTAACGGCTAATGAAAAACTGTTTTTT.

The J gene is TRBJ2-1, the V gene TRBV4-1, with no clear D. The CDR3 sequence is 12 residues long. Germline V gives CDR1 MGHRA, CDR2 YSYEKL. Deletions cut 0 bases from V and 12 bases from J, with 9 bases between. The DNA for the CDR3 is TGCGCCAGCAGCCAAGATTTGCGAGTGCAGTTCTTC. Translation: CASSQDLRVQFF.

CDR3 loop: CASSQEIGQGPYEQYF. In nucleotides, the CDR3 is TGTGCCAGCAGCCAAGAAATTGGACAGGGACCCTACGAGCAGTACTTC. The gene calls are TRBV14 and TRBJ2-7, with 8 nucleotides matching TRBD1. The V gene end was trimmed by 0 bases and the J gene end by 2 bases; junction bases not matched to a gene: 6. The CDR3 totals 16 residues. CDR1 SGHDN and CDR2 FVKESK come from the germline V gene.

V is TRBV19 and J is TRBJ2-2, with 8 nucleotides matching TRBD2. The V and J ends lost 4 bases and 4 bases, in that order; junction bases with no gene match: 8. The CDR3 loop spans 16 amino acids. Germline V gene data show CDR1 as LNHDA and CDR2 as SQIVND (reference sequence). CDR3 sequence reads: CASSNPRAGGTGELFF. The CDR3 DNA reads TGTGCCAGTAGTAACCCTCGTGCGGGGGGCACCGGGGAGCTGTTTTTT.

Points on this clone: Germline is not matched at one junction end, which may reflect a read error. The V and J genes are TRBV5-1 and TRBJ1-2, with D possibly being TRBD1 (5 bases). Germline V gene data show CDR1 as SGHRS and CDR2 as YFSETQ. CDR3 length: 14 residues. CDR3 sequence (DNA): TGCGCCGGCAGCTTCGGAAGCACAGGAGGGGGCTACACCTTC. Its translation: CAGSFGSTGGGYTF.

The chain carries TRBV2 and TRBJ2-1; 10 positions agree with TRBD1. The CDR3 covers 18 residues. V dropped 6 bases and J dropped 3; count of bases not matched to a gene: 14. Germline V lookup: CDR1 SNHLY, CDR2 FYNNEI. The CDR3 loop is CASSDGTGVPLFYNEQFF. CDR3 coding DNA: TGTGCCAGCAGCGACGGGACAGGGGTACCCTTGTTCTACAATGAGCAGTTCTTC. The full variable domain, with the rest looked up from reference TRBV2 and TRBJ2-1, is EPEVTQTPSHQVTQMGQEVILRCVPISNHLYFYWYRQILGQKVEFLVSFYNNEISEKSEIFDDQFSVERPDGSNFTLKIRSTKLEDSAMYFCASSDGTGVPLFYNEQFFGPGTRLTVL.

DNA of the CDR3: TGTGCCAGCAGTGAAGCCGGATACGGGACAGAATCCTACGAGCAGTACTTC. Its protein is CASSEAGYGTESYEQYF. This chain connects TRBV6-1 to TRBJ2-7; 7 bases match TRBD1. The J segment lost 1 base and the V segment lost 0 bases, leaving 9 bases of the junction unmatched. CDR1 is MNHNS and CDR2 is SASEGT in the germline V gene. The CDR3 runs 17 residues.